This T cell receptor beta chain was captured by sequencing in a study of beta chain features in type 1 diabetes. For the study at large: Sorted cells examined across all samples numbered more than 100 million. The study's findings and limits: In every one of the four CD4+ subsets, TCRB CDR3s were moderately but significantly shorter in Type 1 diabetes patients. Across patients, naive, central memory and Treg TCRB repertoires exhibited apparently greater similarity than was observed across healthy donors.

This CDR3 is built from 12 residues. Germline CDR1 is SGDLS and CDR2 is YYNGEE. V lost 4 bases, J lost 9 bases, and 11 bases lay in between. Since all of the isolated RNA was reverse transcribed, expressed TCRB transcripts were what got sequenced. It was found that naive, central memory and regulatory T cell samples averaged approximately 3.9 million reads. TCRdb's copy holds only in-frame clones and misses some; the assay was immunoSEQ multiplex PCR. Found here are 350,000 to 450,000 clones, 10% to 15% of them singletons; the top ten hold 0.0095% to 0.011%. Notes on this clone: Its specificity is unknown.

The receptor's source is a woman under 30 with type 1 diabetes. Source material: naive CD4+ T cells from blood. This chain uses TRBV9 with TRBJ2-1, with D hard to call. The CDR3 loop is CASSYEVGEQFF. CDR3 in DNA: TGTGCCAGCAGCTATGAGGTGGGTGAGCAGTTCTTC.